This is a list of T cell receptor beta chains from one sample in a study of shared clonotypes between healthy human individuals. Profiled with immunoSEQ multiplex PCR; TCRdb holds only in-frame clones, not every one. Of roughly 1,800,000 clones listed, over 85% are singletons. Sequencing was done on a sample of naive CD8+ T cells sorted from blood. Receptors were obtained from a man aged 18-30 years in good health. The CDR3 runs from the conserved cysteine through the conserved F or W. The D gene is left open where the match is weak. Size tells how often a clone was seen (once, few, many) or the class of an expanded clone, and some rows leave it out.

D gene	clone size	J gene	V gene	CDR3 DNA	CDR3 protein
NA	few	TRBJ2-7	TRBV7-9	TGTGCCAGCAGCTCCGGGACACAGGGCTCCTACGAGCAGTACTTC	CASSSGTQGSYEQYF
NA	NA	TRBJ2-5	TRBV13	TGTGCCAGCAGCTTCTCGGAACGGGGAGAGACCCAGTACTTC	CASSFSERGETQYF
TRBD2	NA	TRBJ2-1	TRBV27	TGTGCCAGCAGTCTTAGCGGGGGGGGCAATGAGCAGTTCTTC	CASSLSGGGNEQFF
NA	NA	TRBJ2-5	TRBV19	TGTGCCAGTAGTCCGCCCGGGACGTTGTACCAAGAGACCCAGTACTTC	CASSPPGTLYQETQYF
NA	NA	TRBJ1-1	TRBV4-2	TGTGCCAGCAGCCAAGTCTCGGGAGGGACTGAAGCTTTCTTT	CASSQVSGGTEAFF
TRBD1	NA	TRBJ1-3	TRBV9	TGTGCCAGCAGCGTAGATGGGACAGCCCTTACCTCTGGAAACACCATATATTTT	CASSVDGTALTSGNTIYF
NA	NA	TRBJ2-7	TRBV30	TGTGCCTGGAGTCAAACAGCAAACTCCTACGAGCAGTACTTC	CAWSQTANSYEQYF
NA	NA	TRBJ2-7	TRBV7-9	TGTGCCAGCAGCTTAGACTACCAGCCAGGGCGGAACTACGAGCAGTACTTC	CASSLDYQPGRNYEQYF
NA	NA	TRBJ2-7	TRBV7-8	TGTGCCAGCAGCTACCCTCGCCAGGGAGCTTCCTACGAGCAGTACTTC	CASSYPRQGASYEQYF
NA	NA	TRBJ2-1	TRBV7-9	TGTGCCGTGTCCCTCATAACGGCGATAGGGGTAAAGAATGAGCAGTTCTTC	CAVSLITAIGVKNEQFF
TRBD2	NA	TRBJ2-1	TRBV4-3	TGCGCCAGCAGCCCCCGGACTAGCGGGAGTAGGTACAATGAGCAGTTCTTC	CASSPRTSGSRYNEQFF
NA	NA	TRBJ2-1	TRBV6-6	TGTGCCAGCAATCCCCTAAGCTCCTACAATGAGCAGTTCTTC	CASNPLSSYNEQFF
TRBD1	NA	TRBJ2-1	TRBV28	TGTGCCAGCAGTTTAGGGCCAGGGGGTTCCTACAATGAGCAGTTCTTC	CASSLGPGGSYNEQFF
TRBD1	NA	TRBJ2-7	TRBV30	TGTGCCTGGGGGCGGACAGGGACTTCCGAGCAGTACTTC	CAWGRTGTSEQYF
NA	NA	TRBJ2-7	TRBV21-1	TGTGCCAGCAGCAATTGGGGGATTCGCCGGGAGGGCGAGCAGTACTTC	CASSNWGIRREGEQYF
NA	NA	TRBJ1-1	TRBV21-1	TGTGCCAGCAGCAGGACAGGGCACCTCAACACTGAAGCTTTCTTT	CASSRTGHLNTEAFF
TRBD1	NA	TRBJ1-1	TRBV29-1	TGCAGCGTTGATGACAGGGGGAACACTGAAGCTTTCTTT	CSVDDRGNTEAFF
NA	NA	TRBJ2-7	TRBV6-5	TGTGCCAGCAGTTGGGGCAGCTCCTACGAGCAGTACTTC	CASSWGSSYEQYF
NA	once	TRBJ2-5	TRBV13	TGTGCCAGCAGCCCCCCGGGGACGGAGACCCAGTACTTC	CASSPPGTETQYF
TRBD1	NA	TRBJ2-2	TRBV11-3	TGTGCCAGCAGCTCCCGGGACAGGAACACCGGGGAGCTGTTTTTT	CASSSRDRNTGELFF
NA	NA	TRBJ2-7	TRBV7-2	TGTGCCAGCAGCTTAGTTCGGACACTCTCCTACGAGCAGTACTTC	CASSLVRTLSYEQYF
NA	NA	TRBJ2-5	TRBV7-9	TGTGCCAGCAACCCGGCACCGGACAGATTGGGGGGAGAGACCCAGTACTTC	CASNPAPDRLGGETQYF
NA	NA	TRBJ2-5	TRBV4-3	TGCGCCAGCAGCCAAGAAGCCCTCCTGAGGGGAGAGACCCAGTACTTC	CASSQEALLRGETQYF
TRBD1	NA	TRBJ1-5	TRBV19	TGTGCCAGTAGTATTCGGGACAGAAATCAGCCCCAGCATTTT	CASSIRDRNQPQHF
NA	NA	TRBJ2-7	TRBV5-1	TGCGCCAGCAGCTTGGTGGACGCCTACGAGCAGTACTTC	CASSLVDAYEQYF
NA	NA	TRBJ2-5	TRBV18	TGTGCCAGCTCACCCGATTATTGGGAGACCCAGTACTTC	CASSPDYWETQYF
NA	NA	TRBJ1-2	TRBV19	TGTGCCAGTAGTACCCAAGCGGTAACCTTC	CASSTQAVTF
TRBD1	NA	TRBJ2-7	TRBV2	TGTGCCAGCTGTAGCTGGGGACAGGGGACCTACGAGCAGTACTTC	CASCSWGQGTYEQYF
NA	NA	TRBJ1-1	TRBV19	TGTGCCAGTAGTTGGGGTCAGGGTGGCACTGAAGCTTTCTTT	CASSWGQGGTEAFF
TRBD1	NA	TRBJ1-2	TRBV19	TGTGCCAGTATACCCATGACAGGGGCGAACTATGGCTACACCTTC	CASIPMTGANYGYTF
TRBD1	NA	TRBJ1-5	TRBV4-3	TGCGCCAGCAGCCAAGATTCAGGACAGGTGAGGCCCCAGCATTTT	CASSQDSGQVRPQHF